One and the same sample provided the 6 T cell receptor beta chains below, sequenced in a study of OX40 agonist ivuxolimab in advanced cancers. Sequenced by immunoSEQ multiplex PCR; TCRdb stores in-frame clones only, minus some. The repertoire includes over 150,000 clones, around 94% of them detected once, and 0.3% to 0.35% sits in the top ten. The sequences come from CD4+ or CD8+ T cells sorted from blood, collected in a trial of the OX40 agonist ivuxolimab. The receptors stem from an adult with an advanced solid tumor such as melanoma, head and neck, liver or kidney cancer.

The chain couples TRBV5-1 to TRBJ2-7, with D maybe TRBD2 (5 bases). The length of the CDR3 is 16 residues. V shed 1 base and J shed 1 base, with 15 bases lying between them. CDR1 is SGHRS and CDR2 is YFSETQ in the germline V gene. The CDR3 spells CASSLMLGSGSYEQYF. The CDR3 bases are TGCGCCAGCAGCTTGATGCTGGGGTCGGGGTCCTACGAGCAGTACTTC.

CDR3 bases: TGCGCCAGCAGCCCGGGAGGCCGGGACTATGGCTACACCTTC. Amino acid sequence: CASSPGGRDYGYTF. The chain joins TRBV5-1 to TRBJ1-2; no definite D call. V was cut by 4 bases and J by 3 bases, with 13 bases left in between. Per the germline V gene, CDR1 is SGHRS and CDR2 is YFSETQ. CDR3 length: 14 amino acids.

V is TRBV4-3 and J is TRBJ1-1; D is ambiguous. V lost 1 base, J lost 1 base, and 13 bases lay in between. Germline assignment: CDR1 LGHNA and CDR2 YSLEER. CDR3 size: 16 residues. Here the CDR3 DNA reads TGCGCCAGCAGCCAAGCCGGCGGACTGAGGAACACTGAAGCTTTCTTT. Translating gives CASSQAGGLRNTEAFF.

CDR3 region: CASSVEGAVSTDTQYF. In DNA form, the CDR3 reads TGTGCCAGCAGCGTAGAGGGGGCGGTTAGCACAGATACGCAGTATTTT. This chain links TRBV9 with TRBJ2-3; 7 bases align to TRBD1. This CDR3 spans 16 amino acids. Germline CDR1 is SGDLS and CDR2 is YYNGEE. The V and J ends lost 0 bases and 0 bases, in that order; junction bases with no gene match: 4.

The CDR3 DNA reads as TGTGCCAGCAGCGGAGGGGCCGGGAACACCATATATTTT. It yields the protein CASSGGAGNTIYF. The chain carries TRBV7-2 and TRBJ1-3, with D possibly being TRBD1 (5 bases). The CDR3 runs 13 residues. Trimming pared 5 bases from V and 7 bases from J, leaving 12 bases between. Germline-derived CDR1 and CDR2 are SGHTA and FQGNSA.

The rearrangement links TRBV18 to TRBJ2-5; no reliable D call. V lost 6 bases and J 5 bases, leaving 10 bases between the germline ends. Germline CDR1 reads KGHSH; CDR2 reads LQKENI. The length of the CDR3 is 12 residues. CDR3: CASSSTRETQYF. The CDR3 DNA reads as TGTGCCAGCTCGTCAACGCGGGAGACCCAGTACTTC.